This T cell receptor beta chain was retrieved from a study of shared clonotypes between healthy human individuals. Points from the study as a whole: Sampling used blood alone; tissue repertoires probably differ. Naive subsets, compared against memory subsets, generally had larger estimated richness values.

In germline, CDR1 is SGHRS, CDR2 YFSETQ. With 1 base clipped from V and 2 bases from J, the junction kept 5 bases outside the gene matches. This CDR3 contains 16 residues. In the authors' methods: From ImmunoSEQ came sequences covering only the junction and carrying no quality scores, so filtering differed. TCRdb's copy holds only in-frame clones and misses some; the assay was immunoSEQ multiplex PCR. V, J and clone size derive from that table, while D and trimming were established from the DNA sequence. The sample records around 2.5 million clones, 90% to 95% being singletons. On this clone itself: Antigen: not known.

The source material was naive CD4+ T cells from PBMCs. Subset described: CD45RA+ positively selected. This clonotype was obtained from a man in his late teens or twenties in good health. Some clones in this sample may be carry-over from other donors' samples. This chain links TRBV5-1 with TRBJ2-5, with TRBD2 matching 10 bases. The CDR3 DNA reads TGCGCCAGCAGCTTGCTGAGCGGGAGGGCACAAGAGACCCAGTACTTC. This codes for CASSLLSGRAQETQYF.